What follows is one T cell receptor (beta chain) and its context. The data belong to a study of blood T cell repertoires in COVID-19. Overall study: Sites in the United States, Italy and Spain provided acute and convalescent COVID-19 samples. Sources were T cells, B-cell-depleted T cells, or PBMCs; the material itself was cDNA or gDNA.

The CDR3 is 13 amino acids. The V end was cut by 4 bases, the J end by 0 bases, with 7 bases between. Per the germline V gene, CDR1 is MNHEY and CDR2 is SVGAGI. In the authors' methods: Estimation of nucleated cell counts relied on the amplification of reference gene primers. Clones were sequenced by immunoSEQ multiplex PCR, and TCRdb holds only the in-frame ones, with some missing. D and trimming come from the DNA, and the V and J calls and clone size come from that table. This sample has about 250,000 clones, with 80% to 90% found just once. The sequence came from a man older than 75 with acute or convalescent COVID-19. The chain couples TRBV6-5 to TRBJ2-7; D gene unclear. Sequenced sample: peripheral blood. Written as DNA, the CDR3 is TGTGCCAGCAGTTCGCTGAGCTCCTACGAGCAGTACTTC. Translated, it gives CASSSLSSYEQYF.